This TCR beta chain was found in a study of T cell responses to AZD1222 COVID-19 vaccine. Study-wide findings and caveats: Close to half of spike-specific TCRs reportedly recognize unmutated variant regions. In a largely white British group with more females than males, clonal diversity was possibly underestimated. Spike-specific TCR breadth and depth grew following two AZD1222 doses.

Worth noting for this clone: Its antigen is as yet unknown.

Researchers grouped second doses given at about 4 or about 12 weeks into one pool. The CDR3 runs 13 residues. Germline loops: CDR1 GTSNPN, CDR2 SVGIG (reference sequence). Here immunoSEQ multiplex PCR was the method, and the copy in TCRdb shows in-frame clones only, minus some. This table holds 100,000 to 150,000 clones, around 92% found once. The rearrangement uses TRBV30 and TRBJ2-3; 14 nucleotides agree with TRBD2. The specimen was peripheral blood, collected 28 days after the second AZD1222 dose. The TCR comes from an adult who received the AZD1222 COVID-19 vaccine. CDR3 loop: CVSGTSGSGTQYF. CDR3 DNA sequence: TGTGTTTCCGGGACTAGCGGGAGTGGTACGCAGTATTTT.